What follows are 17 T cell receptor beta chains derived from one specimen sequenced in a study of spatial heterogeneity in lung cancer. TCRdb itself ran the 5' RACE reads through MiXCR, one entry per CDR3 protein. There are around 110,000 distinct CDR3 sequences in the sample; over 9% occur only once, and around 17% lies in the top ten. Time point described: blood at routine non-recurrence follow-up after resection. Whole RNA came from tumor, nontumor lung or frozen PBMC and was sequenced without being sorted. Sequenced here: PBMCs, sampled at follow-up. Source of these receptors: a male donor with early-stage non-small cell lung cancer.

This clonotype came up many times. The chain combines TRBV10-3 with TRBJ2-2, with D tentatively TRBD1 (7 bases). Germline V CDR1 and CDR2: ENHRY, SYGVKD. V was trimmed by 8 bases and J by 3 bases, leaving 16 bases between them. The CDR3 has 15 amino acids. The CDR3 here is CAIRPLRGDTGELFF. The CDR3 nucleotides are TGTGCCATCCGTCCCCTCAGGGGGGACACCGGGGAGCTGTTTTTT.

This chain joins TRBV19 and TRBJ2-3, with TRBD2 identical over 15 bases. J lost 3 bases, V lost 3 bases, and 4 bases had no gene match. Germline V CDR1 and CDR2: LNHDA, SQIVND (reference sequence). The CDR3 spans 17 residues. The CDR3 DNA sequence: TGTGCCAGTAGTATTGGGACTAGCGGGGGGATTACAGATACGCAGTATTTT. It yields the protein CASSIGTSGGITDTQYF. The whole variable domain, remainder taken from reference TRBV19 and TRBJ2-3, is DGGITQSPKYLFRKEGQNVTLSCEQNLNHDAMYWYRQDPGQGLRLIYYSQIVNDFQKGDIAEGYSVSREKKESFPLTVTSAQKNPTAFYLCASSIGTSGGITDTQYFGPGTRLTVL.

Many counts were recorded for this clonotype. The rearrangement joins TRBV20-1 to TRBJ1-2; 7 nucleotides match TRBD1. The CDR3 length is 12 residues. Per germline, CDR1 DFQATT and CDR2 SNEGSKA (reference sequence). CDR3 DNA: TGCAGACGTGACAGGGACGGATATGGCTACACCTTC. As protein: CRRDRDGYGYTF.

This clonotype was counted between two and nine times. The chain is built from TRBV11-2 and TRBJ1-3; TRBD1 agrees at 9 bases. This CDR3 contains 17 residues. The V gene's germline CDR1 is SGHAT and CDR2 FQNNGV. The V segment lost 0 bases and the J segment 2 bases; nucleotides outside the gene matches: 5. The CDR3 DNA follows: TGTGCCAGCAGCTTAGATCCGGGACAGGGTCCTGGAAACACCATATATTTT. Its protein product is CASSLDPGQGPGNTIYF. Together with reference TRBV11-2 and TRBJ1-3, the CDR3 gives the full variable domain: EAGVAQSPRYKIIEKRQSVAFWCNPISGHATLYWYQQILGQGPKLLIQFQNNGVVDDSQLPKDRFSAERLKGVDSTLKIQPAKLEDSAVYLCASSLDPGQGPGNTIYFGEGSWLTVV.

The CDR3 nucleotides read TGTGCCAGCACCCACCGGGGGGGGCGAGGAGGGGCCAACGTCCTGACTTTC. Translating gives CASTHRGGRGGANVLTF. The rearrangement joins TRBV3-1 to TRBJ2-6, with 8 bases lining up with TRBD2. The CDR3 runs 17 residues. The V and J ends lost 7 bases and 4 bases, in that order; junction bases with no gene match: 12. From germline, CDR1 is LGHDT and CDR2 YNNKEL (reference sequence).

This clonotype was recorded at least ten times. The rearrangement uses TRBV6-5 and TRBJ1-2; D ambiguous. This CDR3 contains 14 residues. V lost 8 bases, J lost 0 bases, and 13 bases lay in between. CDR1 MNHEY and CDR2 SVGAGI come from the germline V gene. CDR3 in amino acids: CASRRQQANYGYTF. The DNA for the CDR3 is TGTGCCAGCCGGAGACAACAAGCTAACTATGGCTACACCTTC.

Ten or more counts support this clonotype. This chain's CDR3 is CASSDARAQYF. CDR3 coding DNA: TGCGCCAGCAGCGACGCCCGGGCGCAGTATTTT. The genes are TRBV5-1 and TRBJ2-3; no reliable D call. CDR3 length: 11 amino acids. Germline values: CDR1 SGHRS, CDR2 YFSETQ. V was shortened by 4 bases and J by 10 bases, with 10 bases between the two germline ends.

The table lists this clonotype with a few counts. The CDR3 sequence is CASSLGRGLIYGYTF. The CDR3 bases are TGCGCCAGCAGCTTGGGCAGGGGGCTCATCTATGGCTACACCTTC. The chain recombines TRBV5-1 with TRBJ1-2; 8 bases are a match to TRBD1. The V segment lost 0 bases and the J segment 4 bases; nucleotides outside the gene matches: 5. Germline CDR1 is SGHRS and CDR2 is YFSETQ. The CDR3 is 15 amino acids.

V is TRBV15 and J is TRBJ2-1; D is unresolved. CDR1 and CDR2 (germline): LNHNV, YYDKDF (reference sequence). CDR3 length: 12 amino acids. V was pared by 0 bases and J by 9 bases, with 6 bases between. The CDR3 spells CATSREWGEQFF. The DNA for the CDR3 is TGTGCCACCAGCAGAGAATGGGGTGAGCAGTTCTTC.

This clonotype was counted ten times or more. The J gene is TRBJ1-1, the V gene TRBV15; D gene uncertain. The V end was cut by 1 base, the J end by 5 bases, with 14 bases between. The CDR3 totals 15 residues. CDR1 and CDR2 from the germline V gene are LNHNV and YYDKDF (reference sequence). The CDR3 reads CATSRGVGGITEAFF. The CDR3 coding sequence is TGTGCCACCAGCAGAGGAGTGGGTGGGATAACTGAAGCTTTCTTT.

This clonotype was found a few times. The chain couples TRBV27 to TRBJ1-5; the match to TRBD1 covers 10 bases. Trimming at V came to 4 bases and at J to 4 bases, leaving 7 bases not matched to a gene. The CDR3 has 16 residues. Germline CDR1 and CDR2: MNHEY and SMNVEV (reference sequence). As DNA, the CDR3 is TGTGCCAGCAGTTCCCCCCGGACAGGGGGGAATCAGCCCCAGCATTTT. Protein: CASSSPRTGGNQPQHF.

This clonotype was seen ten or more times. The CDR3 reads CASSGTGEDTQYF. DNA for the CDR3: TGTGCCAGCAGTGGAACAGGGGAAGATACGCAGTATTTT. This chain links TRBV6-2 or TRBV6-3 with TRBJ2-3; 7 nucleotides line up with TRBD1. This CDR3 is 13 amino acids long. After removal of 5 bases from V and 5 bases from J, the junction contained 4 bases not matched to a gene. The germline V gene has CDR1 MNHEY and CDR2 SVGEGT.

The table lists this clonotype with a few counts. The chain links TRBV20-1 to TRBJ2-3; 9 bases are shared with TRBD1. The CDR3 has 15 amino acids. With V trimmed by 2 bases and J by 1 base, 4 bases remained unmatched. Germline CDR1 reads DFQATT; CDR2 reads SNEGSKA (reference sequence). The DNA for the CDR3 is TGCAGTGCTAGAAACCGGGACAGGGGCACAGATACGCAGTATTTT. Translating it yields CSARNRDRGTDTQYF.

This clonotype occurred many times. The chain combines TRBV5-1 with TRBJ1-5; 8 bases fit TRBD1. V shed 2 bases, J shed 0 bases, and the junction held 1 base outside the gene matches. This CDR3 is 15 amino acids long. Per germline, CDR1 SGHRS and CDR2 YFSETQ. The CDR3 loop is CASSLTGGSNQPQHF. The DNA of the CDR3 is TGCGCCAGCAGCTTAACAGGGGGTAGCAATCAGCCCCAGCATTTT.

There are many counts of this clonotype. The gene calls are TRBV29-1 and TRBJ1-3, with D unresolved. The CDR3 spans 14 residues. Germline lookup yields CDR1 SQVTM and CDR2 ANQGSEA. Trimming removed 0 bases at V and 0 bases at J, with 6 bases between. For the CDR3, the DNA is TGCAGCGTTGAAGATGCGGTCTCTGGAAACACCATATATTTT. The encoded protein is CSVEDAVSGNTIYF.

This rearrangement joins TRBV12-3 or TRBV12-4 to TRBJ2-7; the D gene is possibly TRBD1 (6 bases). The CDR3 is 14 amino acids. V was cut by 9 bases and J by 0 bases, with 15 bases left in between. DNA of the CDR3: TGTGCCAGTAAACAGGGCCGTTTCTCCTACGAGCAGTACTTC. Translating gives CASKQGRFSYEQYF.

The V gene is TRBV4-3, the J gene TRBJ2-1; D ambiguous. Per the germline V gene, CDR1 is LGHNA and CDR2 is YSLEER. This CDR3 is built from 14 residues. The ends were cut back, 0 bases at V and 8 bases at J, with 11 bases in the middle. CDR3 DNA sequence: TGCGCCAGCAGCCAAGATCTTCGCCCGGATGAGCAGTTCTTC. As protein: CASSQDLRPDEQFF.